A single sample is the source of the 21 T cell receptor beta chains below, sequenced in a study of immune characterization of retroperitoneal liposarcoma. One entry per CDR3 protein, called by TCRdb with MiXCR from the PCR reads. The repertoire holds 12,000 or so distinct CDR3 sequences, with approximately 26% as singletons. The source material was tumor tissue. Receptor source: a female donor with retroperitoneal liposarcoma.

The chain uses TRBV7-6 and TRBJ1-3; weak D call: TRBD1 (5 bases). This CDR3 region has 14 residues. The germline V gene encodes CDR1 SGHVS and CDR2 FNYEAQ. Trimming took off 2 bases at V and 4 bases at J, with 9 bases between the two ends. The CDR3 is CASSLKGFGNTIYF. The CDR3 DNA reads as TGTGCCAGCAGCTTAAAGGGGTTCGGAAACACCATATATTTT.

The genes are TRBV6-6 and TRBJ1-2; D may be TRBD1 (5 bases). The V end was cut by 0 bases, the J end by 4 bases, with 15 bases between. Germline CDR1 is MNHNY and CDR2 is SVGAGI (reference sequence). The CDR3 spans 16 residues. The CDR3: CASSYSMAGKAYGYTF. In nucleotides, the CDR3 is TGTGCCAGCAGTTACTCAATGGCAGGGAAGGCCTATGGCTACACCTTC.

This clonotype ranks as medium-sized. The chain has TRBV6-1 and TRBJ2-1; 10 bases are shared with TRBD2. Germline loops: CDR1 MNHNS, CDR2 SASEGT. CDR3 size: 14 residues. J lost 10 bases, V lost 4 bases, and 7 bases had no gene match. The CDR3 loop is CASSVIAGGYEQFF. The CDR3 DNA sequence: TGTGCCAGCAGTGTGATAGCGGGGGGCTACGAGCAGTTCTTC.

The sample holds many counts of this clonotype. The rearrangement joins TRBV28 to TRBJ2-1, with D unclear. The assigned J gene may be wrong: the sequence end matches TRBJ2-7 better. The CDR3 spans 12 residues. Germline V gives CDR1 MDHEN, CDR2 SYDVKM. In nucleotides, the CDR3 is TGTGCCAGCAGTTCCAGAAGATACGAGCAGTACTTC. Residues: CASSSRRYEQYF.

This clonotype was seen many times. CDR3 region: CASTAFNQPQHF. As DNA, the CDR3 is TGTGCCAGCACTGCCTTCAATCAGCCCCAGCATTTT. This rearrangement joins TRBV6-1 to TRBJ1-5; D call uncertain. The CDR3 consists of 12 residues. V was pared by 7 bases and J by 3 bases, with 7 bases between. Germline loops: CDR1 MNHNS, CDR2 SASEGT.

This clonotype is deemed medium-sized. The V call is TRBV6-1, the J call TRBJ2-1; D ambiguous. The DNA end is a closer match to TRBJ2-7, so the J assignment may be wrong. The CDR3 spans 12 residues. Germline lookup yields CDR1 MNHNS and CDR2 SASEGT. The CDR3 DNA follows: TGTGCCAGCAGTCTCGTGGGCAATGAGCAGTACTTC. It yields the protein CASSLVGNEQYF.

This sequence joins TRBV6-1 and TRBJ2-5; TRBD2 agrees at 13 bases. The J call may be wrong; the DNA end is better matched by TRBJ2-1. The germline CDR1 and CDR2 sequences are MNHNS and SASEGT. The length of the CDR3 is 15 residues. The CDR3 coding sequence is TGTGCCAGCAGTGAAAGGACTAGCGGGAGCTGGGAGCAGTTCTTC. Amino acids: CASSERTSGSWEQFF.

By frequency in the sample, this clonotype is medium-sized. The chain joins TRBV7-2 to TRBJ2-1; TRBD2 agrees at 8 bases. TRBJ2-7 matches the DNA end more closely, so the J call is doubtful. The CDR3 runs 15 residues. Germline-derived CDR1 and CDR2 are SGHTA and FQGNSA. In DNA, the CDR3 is TGTGCCAGCAGCTTAGGGCGGGAGGTATACAATGAGCAGTACTTC. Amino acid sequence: CASSLGREVYNEQYF.

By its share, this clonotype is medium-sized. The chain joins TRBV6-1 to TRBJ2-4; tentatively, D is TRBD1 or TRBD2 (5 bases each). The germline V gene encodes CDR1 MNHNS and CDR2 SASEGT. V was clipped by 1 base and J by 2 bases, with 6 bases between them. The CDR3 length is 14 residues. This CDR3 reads CASSEGGSKNIQYF. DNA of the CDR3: TGTGCCAGCAGTGAAGGGGGGTCCAAAAACATTCAGTACTTC.

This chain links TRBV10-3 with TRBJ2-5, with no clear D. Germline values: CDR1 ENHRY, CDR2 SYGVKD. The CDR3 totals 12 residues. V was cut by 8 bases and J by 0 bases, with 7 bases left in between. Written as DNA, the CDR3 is TGTGCCATCGCCTCGAACCAAGAGACCCAGTACTTC. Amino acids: CAIASNQETQYF.

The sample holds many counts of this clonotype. Written as DNA, the CDR3 is TGTGCCAGCAGTTACTCGACAGGGGTGGAAGAGCAGTACTTC. This gives the protein CASSYSTGVEEQYF. The rearrangement uses TRBV6-5 and TRBJ2-5, with TRBD1 matching over 8 bases. V dropped 0 bases and J dropped 11; count of bases not matched to a gene: 8. Germline loops: CDR1 MNHEY, CDR2 SVGAGI. The CDR3 is made up of 14 amino acids.

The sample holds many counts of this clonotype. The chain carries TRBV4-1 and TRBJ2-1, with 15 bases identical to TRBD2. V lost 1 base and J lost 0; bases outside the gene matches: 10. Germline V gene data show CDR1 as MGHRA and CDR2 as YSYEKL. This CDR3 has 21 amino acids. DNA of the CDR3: TGCGCCAGCAGCCAAGTAGGCGGACTAGCGGGAGGGAGTAGCTCCTACAATGAGCAGTTCTTC. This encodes CASSQVGGLAGGSSSYNEQFF.

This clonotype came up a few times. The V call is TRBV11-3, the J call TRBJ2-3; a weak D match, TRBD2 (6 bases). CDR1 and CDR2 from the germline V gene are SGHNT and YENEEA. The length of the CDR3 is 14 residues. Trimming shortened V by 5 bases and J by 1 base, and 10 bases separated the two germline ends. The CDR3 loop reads CASSIPSGTDTQYF. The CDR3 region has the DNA TGTGCCAGCAGCATCCCTAGCGGCACAGATACGCAGTATTTT.

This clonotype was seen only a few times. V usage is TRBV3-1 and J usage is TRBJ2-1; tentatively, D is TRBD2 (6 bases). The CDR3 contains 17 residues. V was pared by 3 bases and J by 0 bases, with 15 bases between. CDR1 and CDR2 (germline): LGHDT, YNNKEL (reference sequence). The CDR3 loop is CASSQYTSSGSYNEQFF. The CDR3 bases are TGTGCCAGCAGCCAGTACACTAGCAGCGGCTCCTACAATGAGCAGTTCTTC.

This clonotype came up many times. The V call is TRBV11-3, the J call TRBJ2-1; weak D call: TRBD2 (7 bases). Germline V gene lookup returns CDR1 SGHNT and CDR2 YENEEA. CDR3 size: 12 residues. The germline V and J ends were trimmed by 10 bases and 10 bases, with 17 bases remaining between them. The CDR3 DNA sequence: TGTGCCATCCGCGGAGGGGGGGACGAGCAGTTCTTC. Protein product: CAIRGGGDEQFF. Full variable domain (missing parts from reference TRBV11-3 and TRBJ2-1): EAGVVQSPRYKIIEKKQPVAFWCNPISGHNTLYWYLQNLGQGPELLIRYENEEAVDDSQLPKDRFSAERLKGVDSTLKIQPAELGDSAVYLCAIRGGGDEQFFGPGTRLTVL.

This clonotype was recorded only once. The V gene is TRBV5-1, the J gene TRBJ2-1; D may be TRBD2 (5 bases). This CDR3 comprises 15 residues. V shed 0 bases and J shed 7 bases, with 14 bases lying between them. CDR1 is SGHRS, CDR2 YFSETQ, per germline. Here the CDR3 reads CASSLELAVNNEQFF. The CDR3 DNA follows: TGCGCCAGCAGCTTGGAGCTAGCAGTGAATAATGAGCAGTTCTTC.

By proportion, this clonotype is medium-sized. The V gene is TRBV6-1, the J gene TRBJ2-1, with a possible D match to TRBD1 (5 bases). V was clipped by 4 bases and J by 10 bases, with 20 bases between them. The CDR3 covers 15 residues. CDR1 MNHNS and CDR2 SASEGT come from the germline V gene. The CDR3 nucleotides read TGTGCCAGCAGTGCCTTAGAAGGGGTCCCCTACGAGCAGTTCTTC. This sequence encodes CASSALEGVPYEQFF.

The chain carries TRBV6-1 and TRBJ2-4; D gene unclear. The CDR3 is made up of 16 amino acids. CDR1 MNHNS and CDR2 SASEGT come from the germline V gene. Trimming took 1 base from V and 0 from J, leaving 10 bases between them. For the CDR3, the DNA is TGTGCCAGCAGTGAAGAAACAAAGCTAGCCAAAAACATTCAGTACTTC. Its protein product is CASSEETKLAKNIQYF.

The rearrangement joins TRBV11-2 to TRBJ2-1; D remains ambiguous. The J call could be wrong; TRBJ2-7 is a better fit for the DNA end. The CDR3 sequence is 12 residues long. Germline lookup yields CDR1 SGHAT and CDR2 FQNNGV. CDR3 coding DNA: TGTGCCAGCAGCTCAAAGGTTTACGAGCAGTACTTC. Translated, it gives CASSSKVYEQYF.

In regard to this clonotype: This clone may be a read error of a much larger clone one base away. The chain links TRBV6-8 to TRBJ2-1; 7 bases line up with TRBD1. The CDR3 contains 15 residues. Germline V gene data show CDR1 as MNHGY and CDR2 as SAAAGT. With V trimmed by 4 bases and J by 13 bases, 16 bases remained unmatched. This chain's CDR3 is CASSSRQGTKNIQFF. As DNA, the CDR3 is TGTGCCAGCAGTTCCAGACAGGGAACTAAAAACATTCAGTTCTTC.

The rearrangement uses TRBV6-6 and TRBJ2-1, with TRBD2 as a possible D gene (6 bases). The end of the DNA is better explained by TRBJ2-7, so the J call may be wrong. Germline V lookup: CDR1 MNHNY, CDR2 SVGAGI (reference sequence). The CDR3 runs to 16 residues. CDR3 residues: CASKSHLGGNYNEQYF. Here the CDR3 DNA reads TGTGCCAGCAAATCCCACCTTGGCGGGAACTACAATGAGCAGTACTTC.